This passage covers 20 T cell receptor beta chains from one sample sequenced in a study of OX40 agonist ivuxolimab in advanced cancers. Using immunoSEQ multiplex PCR, the repertoire was profiled, and TCRdb retains in-frame clones only, with some absent. Counted here are tens of thousands of clones, about 88% occurring once; the ten biggest clones make up roughly 10%. Source: CD4+ or CD8+ T cells sorted from blood, taken in a trial of the OX40 agonist ivuxolimab. These receptors all stem from an adult with an advanced solid tumor such as melanoma, head and neck, liver or kidney cancer.

The rearrangement links TRBV2 to TRBJ2-2; 7 nucleotides line up with TRBD1. The germline CDR1 and CDR2 sequences are SNHLY and FYNNEI. J was trimmed by 3 bases and V by 7 bases; bases with no gene match: 5. The CDR3 is 14 amino acids. The CDR3 loop reads CASKRDSHTGELFF. The CDR3, as DNA: TGTGCCAGCAAACGGGACAGCCACACCGGGGAGCTGTTTTTT.

The chain couples TRBV28 to TRBJ2-7; 11 bases align to TRBD2. Per the germline V gene, CDR1 is MDHEN and CDR2 is SYDVKM. CDR3 length: 17 amino acids. The V and J ends lost 1 base and 0 bases, in that order; junction bases with no gene match: 5. In DNA form, the CDR3 reads TGTGCCAGCAGTTTATTCCGACTAGCGGGGACCTCCTACGAGCAGTACTTC. It codes for CASSLFRLAGTSYEQYF.

This chain joins TRBV7-8 and TRBJ2-7; 10 bases agree with TRBD2. Per germline, CDR1 SGHVS and CDR2 FQNEAQ. The CDR3 totals 16 residues. The V and J ends lost 1 base and 6 bases, in that order; junction bases with no gene match: 9. CDR3 bases: TGTGCCAGCAGCTTAGATGGAGCGGGGGGGCCGGGCGAGCAGTACTTC. Its protein is CASSLDGAGGPGEQYF. Full variable domain (remainder filled in from reference TRBV7-8 and TRBJ2-7): GAGVSQSPRYKVAKRGQDVALRCDPISGHVSLFWYQQALGQGPEFLTYFQNEAQLDKSGLPSDRFFAERPEGSVSTLKIQRTQQEDSAVYLCASSLDGAGGPGEQYFGPGTRLTVT.

The chain joins TRBV10-3 to TRBJ2-3, with a possible D match to TRBD2 (7 bases). CDR3 length: 19 amino acids. Trimming pared 2 bases from V and 0 bases from J, leaving 21 bases between. The germline V gene has CDR1 ENHRY and CDR2 SYGVKD. CDR3 sequence (DNA): TGTGCCATCAGTGAGGGCGGGGGCCTTCCCCGCGCTAGCACAGATACGCAGTATTTT. This translates into CAISEGGGLPRASTDTQYF.

The J gene is TRBJ2-3, the V gene TRBV7-6; D gene uncertain. The germline CDR1 and CDR2 sequences are SGHVS and FNYEAQ. Trimming removed 1 base from V and 4 bases from J, with 15 bases in between. The CDR3 extends over 16 amino acids. The CDR3 DNA sequence: TGTGCCAGCAGCTTAGAACCAGACGTTGTGTCAGATACGCAGTATTTT. Translation: CASSLEPDVVSDTQYF.

The genes are TRBV5-1 and TRBJ1-2, with TRBD1 matching over 10 bases. This CDR3 contains 15 residues. Germline V gene lookup returns CDR1 SGHRS and CDR2 YFSETQ. V dropped 4 bases and J dropped 0; count of bases not matched to a gene: 3. This CDR3 reads CASSRDRGANYGYTF. The DNA of the CDR3 is TGCGCCAGCAGCCGGGACAGGGGAGCTAACTATGGCTACACCTTC.

This chain connects TRBV29-1 to TRBJ1-3; 9 nucleotides line up with TRBD1. This CDR3 region has 15 residues. Germline values: CDR1 SQVTM, CDR2 ANQGSEA. Trimming cost V 4 bases and J 7 bases; bases outside gene matches: 11. CDR3 amino acids: CSVGGRQGVANTIYF. CDR3 DNA: TGCAGCGTTGGGGGGAGACAGGGGGTTGCGAACACCATATATTTT.

The V call is TRBV7-2, the J call TRBJ2-3; 11 positions agree with TRBD2. Trimming took 3 bases from V and 12 from J; bases not matched to a gene: 5. CDR3 length equals 13 residues. CDR1 and CDR2 (germline): SGHTA, FQGNSA. CDR3 sequence reads: CASSFSGGAPQYF. The CDR3 region has the DNA TGTGCCAGCAGCTTTAGCGGGGGGGCCCCCCAGTATTTT.

The chain joins TRBV6-5 to TRBJ2-5; D is possibly TRBD1 (6 bases). The CDR3 has 15 residues. V was pared by 6 bases and J by 1 base, with 15 bases between. The V gene's germline CDR1 is MNHEY and CDR2 SVGAGI. The CDR3 coding sequence is TGTGCCAGCAGGCAATCCGGGACACCCCAAGAGACCCAGTACTTC. Translation: CASRQSGTPQETQYF.

This chain joins TRBV7-9 and TRBJ2-3; D uncertain. From germline, CDR1 is SEHNR and CDR2 FQNEAQ (reference sequence). The CDR3 length is 15 residues. V lost 4 bases and J 1 base, leaving 12 bases between the germline ends. The CDR3 region is CASSYNTWRTDTQYF. The CDR3 nucleotides read TGTGCCAGCAGCTATAATACATGGCGCACAGATACGCAGTATTTT.

The J gene is TRBJ1-1, the V gene TRBV7-8, with D maybe TRBD1 (5 bases). Germline V gives CDR1 SGHVS, CDR2 FQNEAQ. Deletions cut 1 base from V and 3 bases from J, with 12 bases between. The CDR3 extends over 15 amino acids. The CDR3 spells CASSLGGKWDTEAFF. Here the CDR3 DNA reads TGTGCCAGCAGCTTAGGGGGCAAATGGGACACTGAAGCTTTCTTT.

The gene calls are TRBV5-1 and TRBJ2-5, with D perhaps matching TRBD1 (6 bases). The CDR3 runs to 16 residues. With 4 bases removed from V and 5 bases from J, the gap between germline ends came to 21 bases. Looked up from germline, CDR1 is SGHRS and CDR2 is YFSETQ. DNA of the CDR3: TGCGCCAGCAGCCTTGGCAGATGGGGGCGCGGGGAGACCCAGTACTTC. This encodes CASSLGRWGRGETQYF. Based on the CDR3 plus reference TRBV5-1 and TRBJ2-5, the full variable domain is KAGVTQTPRYLIKTRGQQVTLSCSPISGHRSVSWYQQTPGQGLQFLFEYFSETQRNKGNFPGRFSGRQFSNSRSEMNVSTLELGDSALYLCASSLGRWGRGETQYFGPGTRLLVL.

This clone has just a few counts. The chain uses TRBV27 and TRBJ1-5; TRBD1 aligns across 9 bases. The germline gives CDR1 MNHEY, CDR2 SMNVEV (reference sequence). This CDR3 spans 14 amino acids. Trimming removed 6 bases from V and 6 bases from J; junction bases left unmatched: 6. CDR3 region: CASRSQGAGQPQHF. The DNA of the CDR3 is TGTGCCAGCAGATCACAGGGGGCGGGTCAGCCCCAGCATTTT.

This clone was seen only a few times. The chain has TRBV28 and TRBJ1-1, with D maybe TRBD1 (6 bases). The CDR3 length is 12 residues. V gave up 7 bases and J gave up 4 bases, with 10 bases separating them. From germline, CDR1 is MDHEN and CDR2 SYDVKM. CDR3 DNA sequence: TGTGCCAGCAACAGGGCGGCCACTGAAGCTTTCTTT. It specifies CASNRAATEAFF.

This CDR3 is CASSLPAVQGTSYNSPLHF. For the CDR3, the DNA is TGCGCCAGCAGTCTCCCTGCCGTACAGGGTACCTCCTATAATTCACCCCTCCACTTT. The chain has TRBV23-1 and TRBJ1-6; the D gene is possibly TRBD1 (6 bases). TRBV23-1 is treated as an ORF (open reading frame) with a function not yet certain. The V and J ends lost 4 bases and 0 bases respectively, with 19 bases between them. CDR3 length: 19 amino acids.

In this sample, this clone turned up a few times. This sample includes further DNA sequences coding for the same CDR3. The chain couples TRBV19 to TRBJ1-5, with 8 nucleotides matching TRBD1. The V segment lost 3 bases and the J segment 4 bases; nucleotides outside the gene matches: 2. Germline V CDR1 and CDR2: LNHDA, SQIVND (reference sequence). The CDR3 spans 14 residues. CDR3 protein: CASSIGTGNQPQHF. The CDR3 DNA sequence: TGTGCCAGTAGTATCGGGACAGGAAATCAGCCCCAGCATTTT.

The chain has TRBV7-2 and TRBJ2-4, with D possibly TRBD2 on 5 matching bases. Trimming took 1 base from V and 6 from J, leaving 7 bases between them. The CDR3 loop spans 13 amino acids. Germline CDR1 and CDR2: SGHTA and FQGNSA. In DNA form, the CDR3 reads TGTGCCAGCAGCTTAGATCTAGCAAACATTCAGTACTTC. Protein product: CASSLDLANIQYF.

The CDR3 loop is CASSPFGGGAYEQYF. DNA of the CDR3: TGTGCCAGCAGCCCTTTCGGGGGGGGAGCCTACGAGCAGTACTTC. The chain couples TRBV11-2 to TRBJ2-7, with 8 bases lining up with TRBD2. V shed 5 bases and J 2 bases; nucleotides not matched to a gene: 8. The length of the CDR3 is 15 residues. Germline loops: CDR1 SGHAT, CDR2 FQNNGV.

The chain uses TRBV28 and TRBJ2-3; TRBD2 might be the D (5 bases). Trimming removed 6 bases from V and 2 bases from J, with 24 bases in between. The CDR3 sequence is 18 residues long. Per the germline V gene, CDR1 is MDHEN and CDR2 is SYDVKM. CDR3 loop: CASSGKGSRATYTDTQYF. The CDR3 nucleotides are TGTGCCAGCAGCGGGAAGGGCTCACGAGCCACCTACACAGATACGCAGTATTTT.

This chain uses TRBV15 with TRBJ2-1; 10 bases map to TRBD2. The CDR3 spans 17 residues. Trimming at V came to 2 bases and at J to 4 bases, leaving 8 bases not matched to a gene. Germline lookup yields CDR1 LNHNV and CDR2 YYDKDF (reference sequence). The CDR3 loop is CATSRSGLAGAYNEQFF. CDR3 coding DNA: TGTGCCACCAGCAGATCGGGGCTAGCGGGGGCTTACAATGAGCAGTTCTTC.